The 29 T cell receptor beta chains below were found in one sample sequenced in a study of identical twins. TCRdb re-called the 5' RACE reads through MiXCR, storing one row per CDR3 protein. Among around 960,000 distinct CDR3 sequences listed, roughly an eighth were seen once. The sample also formed part of further work on yellow fever vaccine responses in identical twins.

The source material was PBMCs. These receptors all come from a woman aged 18 to 35 in good health.

This clonotype was found a few times. The chain couples TRBV9 to TRBJ2-7; possibly TRBD2 for D (8 bases). The CDR3 extends over 16 amino acids. From germline, CDR1 is SGDLS and CDR2 YYNGEE. V was cut by 3 bases and J by 5 bases, with 21 bases left in between. The CDR3 here is CASSAGGIAGRDEQYF. The CDR3, as DNA: TGTGCCAGCAGCGCAGGGGGTATAGCGGGAAGGGACGAGCAGTACTTC.

The rearrangement joins TRBV15 to TRBJ2-4, with 10 bases aligning to TRBD1. The V gene end was trimmed by 5 bases and the J gene end by 4 bases; junction bases not matched to a gene: 2. Germline-derived CDR1 and CDR2 are LNHNV and YYDKDF (reference sequence). The CDR3 has 14 residues. In nucleotides, the CDR3 is TGTGCCACCAGCCCGGGACAGGGGAAAAACATTCAGTACTTC. The encoded protein is CATSPGQGKNIQYF.

The chain recombines TRBV5-5 with TRBJ1-3; 10 bases fit TRBD1. CDR3 length: 15 residues. Germline CDR1 reads SGHKS; CDR2 reads YYEKEE (reference sequence). After removal of 4 bases from V and 3 bases from J, the junction contained 4 bases not matched to a gene. The CDR3 DNA follows: TGTGCCAGCAGCCACGGGACAGGGGTTGGAAACACCATATATTTT. Protein product: CASSHGTGVGNTIYF.

The V and J genes are TRBV11-2 and TRBJ2-1, with TRBD2 matching over 15 bases. This CDR3 contains 17 residues. V lost 5 bases and J lost 8; bases outside the gene matches: 10. The V gene's germline CDR1 is SGHAT and CDR2 FQNNGV. The CDR3 protein is CASSPGLAGGPLDEQFF. In DNA form, the CDR3 reads TGTGCCAGCAGCCCTGGACTAGCGGGAGGGCCGTTGGATGAGCAGTTCTTC.

The chain links TRBV5-1 to TRBJ2-3; D remains ambiguous. Trimming pared 3 bases from V and 2 bases from J, leaving 13 bases between. From germline, CDR1 is SGHRS and CDR2 YFSETQ. The CDR3 is 15 amino acids. Here the CDR3 reads CASSSEFPLTDTQYF. The DNA for the CDR3 is TGCGCCAGCAGCTCGGAGTTTCCGCTCACAGATACGCAGTATTTT.

The chain recombines TRBV2 with TRBJ2-1; TRBD2 is a possible D gene (6 bases). Germline CDR1 and CDR2: SNHLY and FYNNEI. This CDR3 spans 18 amino acids. V lost 10 bases to trimming and J lost 3 bases, with 28 bases between them. Here the CDR3 DNA reads TGTGCCATCAGGTCCCACCAGTTCGGGGGACCGCTCTACAATGAGCAGTTCTTC. Encoded protein: CAIRSHQFGGPLYNEQFF.

This clonotype was observed at least ten times. The chain is built from TRBV5-1 and TRBJ2-1, with D uncertain. Germline V gene data show CDR1 as SGHRS and CDR2 as YFSETQ. The length of the CDR3 is 16 residues. V lost 0 bases and J 0 bases, leaving 10 bases between the germline ends. DNA of the CDR3: TGCGCCAGCAGCTTGGTTGCGGCGAGCTCCTACAATGAGCAGTTCTTC. This gives the protein CASSLVAASSYNEQFF.

The V gene is TRBV7-9, the J gene TRBJ1-2, with TRBD1 matching over 8 bases. This CDR3 comprises 15 residues. CDR1 SEHNR and CDR2 FQNEAQ come from the germline V gene (reference sequence). Unmatched junction bases numbered 7, after V lost 5 bases and J lost 2 bases. The CDR3 DNA is TGTGCCAGCAGCGGACGGGACAGGCGGAACTATGGCTACACCTTC. Translated, it gives CASSGRDRRNYGYTF.

The chain joins TRBV5-1 to TRBJ2-1; D remains unclear. The CDR3 contains 13 residues. V was clipped by 0 bases and J by 7 bases, with 8 bases between them. Germline V gene data show CDR1 as SGHRS and CDR2 as YFSETQ. The DNA for the CDR3 is TGCGCCAGCAGCTTGGCAGTGTCAAATGAGCAGTTCTTC. This translates into CASSLAVSNEQFF.

The rearrangement uses TRBV4-1 and TRBJ2-3, with D unresolved. CDR1 MGHRA and CDR2 YSYEKL come from the germline V gene. The CDR3 is made up of 17 amino acids. Trimming left V 3 bases short and J 0 bases short, with 16 bases between. In DNA form, the CDR3 reads TGCGCCAGCAGCCACGACGTCCCCGGGTCCAGCACAGATACGCAGTATTTT. Translating it yields CASSHDVPGSSTDTQYF.

This rearrangement joins TRBV6-2 or TRBV6-3 to TRBJ2-7; possible D gene TRBD2, 6 bases. The germline gives CDR1 MNHEY, CDR2 SVGEGT. The V end lost 4 bases, the J end lost 4 bases, and 17 bases lay between the germline ends. This CDR3 region has 15 residues. The DNA for the CDR3 is TGTGCCAGCAGTTCCTTTTATCGGGAGCGATACGAGCAGTACTTC. This sequence encodes CASSSFYRERYEQYF.

The V gene is TRBV12-3 or TRBV12-4, the J gene TRBJ2-1, with 11 bases that match TRBD1. V trimming: 3 bases; J trimming: 8 bases; junction bases outside the gene matches: 9. The CDR3 has 16 residues. The CDR3: CASSFIGQGAWDEQFF. CDR3 nucleotide sequence: TGTGCCAGCAGTTTTATAGGACAGGGGGCTTGGGATGAGCAGTTCTTC.

This clonotype was seen a handful of times. The J gene is TRBJ1-4, the V gene TRBV19; 8 positions match TRBD1. The CDR3 contains 15 residues. The V segment lost 3 bases and the J segment 5 bases; nucleotides outside the gene matches: 5. The germline gives CDR1 LNHDA, CDR2 SQIVND (reference sequence). DNA for the CDR3: TGTGCCAGTAGTATGCGACAGGGGAAAAATGAAAAACTGTTTTTT. Translating it yields CASSMRQGKNEKLFF.

The V gene is TRBV20-1, the J gene TRBJ1-1; D ambiguous. CDR3 size: 11 residues. Germline loops: CDR1 DFQATT, CDR2 SNEGSKA (reference sequence). V gave up 3 bases and J gave up 5 bases, with 7 bases separating them. CDR3 nucleotides: TGCAGTGCTAGTATTTGGACTGAAGCTTTCTTT. This encodes CSASIWTEAFF.

This clonotype was detected ten times or more. The chain couples TRBV12-3 or TRBV12-4 to TRBJ2-1; no firm D call. V was trimmed by 0 bases and J by 6 bases, leaving 9 bases between them. This CDR3 has 14 amino acids. CDR3 nucleotides: TGTGCCAGCAGTTTAGCGCTGACGGGCAATGAGCAGTTCTTC. Translated, it gives CASSLALTGNEQFF.

This clonotype was seen ten or more times. This chain uses TRBV6-2 or TRBV6-3 with TRBJ2-4; the match to TRBD2 covers 13 bases. The V segment lost 6 bases and the J segment 7 bases; nucleotides outside the gene matches: 9. CDR3 size: 16 residues. CDR1 and CDR2 (germline): MNHEY, SVGEGT. CDR3 DNA: TGTGCCAGCAGCACGGGGACTAGCGGGACTAGGAACATTCAGTACTTC. Translation gives CASSTGTSGTRNIQYF.

This clonotype has at least ten counts. The V and J genes are TRBV5-1 and TRBJ1-5; no firm D call. This CDR3 is 14 amino acids long. CDR1 and CDR2 (germline): SGHRS, YFSETQ. The germline V and J ends were trimmed by 4 bases and 0 bases, with 8 bases remaining between them. CDR3 sequence (DNA): TGCGCCAGCAGCCCGGGGAATAGCAATCAGCCCCAGCATTTT. Its protein product is CASSPGNSNQPQHF.

This rearrangement joins TRBV29-1 to TRBJ2-1; 7 bases match TRBD2. The CDR3 contains 15 residues. The junction had 11 bases not matched to a gene; V was cut back by 8 bases and J by 1 base. The germline CDR1 and CDR2 sequences are SQVTM and ANQGSEA. The CDR3 nucleotides read TGCAGCTCATCCGGTGCTAGCGGTTCCTACAATGAGCAGTTCTTC. Translation: CSSSGASGSYNEQFF.

The chain is built from TRBV10-3 and TRBJ2-2; no reliable D call. CDR3 length: 15 amino acids. V shed 4 bases and J shed 0 bases, with 9 bases lying between them. CDR1 is ENHRY and CDR2 is SYGVKD in the germline V gene. As DNA, the CDR3 is TGTGCCATCAGTGGGGTCCAGGCGAACACCGGGGAGCTGTTTTTT. The encoded protein is CAISGVQANTGELFF.

In DNA, the CDR3 is TGTGCCAGCGGCCCTCCCCCCGGGACTACAGATCTCAATGAGCAGTTCTTC. The encoded protein is CASGPPPGTTDLNEQFF. The rearrangement joins TRBV12-2 to TRBJ2-1; TRBD2 is the table's D call, not checked against the DNA. TRBV12-2 is tagged as a pseudogene. CDR3 size: 17 residues.

This clonotype was recorded at least ten times. This chain uses TRBV2 with TRBJ2-7; possible D gene TRBD2, 6 bases. The CDR3 contains 13 residues. Germline loops: CDR1 SNHLY, CDR2 FYNNEI. The V and J ends lost 6 bases and 0 bases respectively, with 9 bases between them. Written as DNA, the CDR3 is TGTGCCAGCAGGGGACTTACCTCCTACGAGCAGTACGTC. Encoded protein: CASRGLTSYEQYV.

The sample holds many counts of this clonotype. The chain is built from TRBV12-3 or TRBV12-4 and TRBJ1-1, with 8 nucleotides matching TRBD1. J was trimmed by 3 bases and V by 8 bases; bases with no gene match: 8. This CDR3 region has 14 residues. The CDR3 loop reads CASGWDRLYTEAFF. The DNA of the CDR3 is TGTGCCAGCGGATGGGACAGGCTTTACACTGAAGCTTTCTTT.

This clonotype was seen a few times. The chain employs TRBV28 and TRBJ1-5, with D possibly being TRBD1 (5 bases). Per the germline V gene, CDR1 is MDHEN and CDR2 is SYDVKM. The length of the CDR3 is 12 residues. The germline V and J ends were trimmed by 8 bases and 2 bases, with 7 bases remaining between them. The CDR3 is CASAQGNQPQHF. CDR3 nucleotide sequence: TGTGCCAGCGCACAGGGCAATCAGCCCCAGCATTTT.

V is TRBV10-3 and J is TRBJ1-2; perhaps TRBD1 as D (5 bases). This CDR3 has 15 residues. Germline CDR1 and CDR2: ENHRY and SYGVKD. Trimming left V 0 bases short and J 8 bases short, with 16 bases between. The CDR3: CAISESFGAGEGYTF. The CDR3 DNA reads as TGTGCCATCAGTGAGTCGTTTGGGGCAGGAGAAGGCTACACCTTC.

This clonotype has a handful of counts. V is TRBV25-1 and J is TRBJ2-6; the D gene is possibly TRBD1 (5 bases). Deletions cut 5 bases from V and 18 bases from J, with 23 bases between. This CDR3 spans 14 amino acids. The germline V gene has CDR1 MGHDK and CDR2 SYGVNS. The CDR3 DNA follows: TGTGCCAGCAGTCTATCCTCTGGGGCCAACGCCCCGACTTTC. This gives the protein CASSLSSGANAPTF.

The chain carries TRBV3-1 and TRBJ2-5; the D gene is possibly TRBD1 (7 bases). Between the trimmed V and J ends, which lost 3 bases and 13 bases, there was a span of 24 bases. This CDR3 has 15 amino acids. CDR1 and CDR2 (germline): LGHDT, YNNKEL (reference sequence). CDR3: CASSHSQGRSTRGYF. For the CDR3, the DNA is TGTGCCAGCAGCCACTCACAGGGGCGGTCGACTAGAGGGTACTTC.

Ten or more counts support this clonotype. This rearrangement joins TRBV5-1 to TRBJ2-7; D is undetermined. The CDR3 is 16 amino acids. The germline gives CDR1 SGHRS, CDR2 YFSETQ. The V gene lost 2 bases and the J gene lost 3 bases, with 18 bases spanning the gap. CDR3 sequence reads: CASSFDGEGSFYEQYV. The DNA of the CDR3 is TGCGCCAGCAGCTTTGATGGGGAAGGCTCATTCTACGAGCAGTACGTC.

This sequence joins TRBV20-1 and TRBJ2-1; 7 nucleotides align to TRBD2. The CDR3 loop spans 16 amino acids. V lost 2 bases to trimming and J lost 8 bases; unmatched junction nucleotides: 15. In germline, CDR1 is DFQATT, CDR2 SNEGSKA (reference sequence). CDR3 nucleotide sequence: TGCAGTGCTAGAAGGTCCCCGGGTAGCGGGTACTATGAGCAGTTCTTC. Translating it yields CSARRSPGSGYYEQFF.

This clonotype appeared a few times. CDR3 residues: CASSSPLAGYNEQFF. Here the CDR3 DNA reads TGTGCCAGCAGTTCCCCACTAGCGGGGTACAATGAGCAGTTCTTC. The chain employs TRBV6-5 and TRBJ2-1; the match to TRBD2 covers 10 bases. V was clipped by 4 bases and J by 4 bases; unmatched bases: 4. Germline V CDR1 and CDR2: MNHEY, SVGAGI. The CDR3 spans 15 residues.